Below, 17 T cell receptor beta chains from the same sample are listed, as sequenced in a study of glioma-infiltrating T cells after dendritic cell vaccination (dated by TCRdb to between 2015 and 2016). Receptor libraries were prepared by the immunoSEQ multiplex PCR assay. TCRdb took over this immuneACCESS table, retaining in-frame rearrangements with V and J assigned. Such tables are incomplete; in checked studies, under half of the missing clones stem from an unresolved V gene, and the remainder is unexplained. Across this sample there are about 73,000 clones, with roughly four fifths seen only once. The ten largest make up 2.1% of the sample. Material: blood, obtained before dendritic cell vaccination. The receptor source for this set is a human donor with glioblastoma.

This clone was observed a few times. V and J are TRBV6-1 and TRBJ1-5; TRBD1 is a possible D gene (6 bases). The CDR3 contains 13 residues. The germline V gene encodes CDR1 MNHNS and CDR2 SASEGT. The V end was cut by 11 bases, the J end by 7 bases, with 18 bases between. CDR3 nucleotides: TGTGCCGCCGAACCACAGGGAGGGCAGCCCCAGCATTTT. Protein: CAAEPQGGQPQHF.

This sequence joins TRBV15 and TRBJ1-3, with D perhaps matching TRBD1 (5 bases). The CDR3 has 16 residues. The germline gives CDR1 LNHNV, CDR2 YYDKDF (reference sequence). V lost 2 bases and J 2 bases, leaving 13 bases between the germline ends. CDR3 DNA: TGTGCCACCAGCAGAAAACAGGACTATACTGGAAACACCATATATTTT. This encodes CATSRKQDYTGNTIYF.

The CDR3 here is CASSNRGSSYNEQFF. The CDR3 region has the DNA TGTGCCAGTAGTAACAGGGGGAGCTCCTACAATGAGCAGTTCTTC. The chain links TRBV19 to TRBJ2-1; 8 nucleotides line up with TRBD1. V dropped 4 bases and J dropped 0; count of bases not matched to a gene: 2. The CDR3 totals 15 residues. The V gene's germline CDR1 is LNHDA and CDR2 SQIVND (reference sequence).

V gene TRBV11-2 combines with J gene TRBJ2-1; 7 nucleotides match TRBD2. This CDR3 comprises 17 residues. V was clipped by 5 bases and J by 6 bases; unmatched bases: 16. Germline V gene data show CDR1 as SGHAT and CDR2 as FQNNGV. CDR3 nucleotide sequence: TGTGCCAGCAGCCCCGTGGCATCTGGGCGGGGGATCAATGAGCAGTTCTTC. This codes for CASSPVASGRGINEQFF.

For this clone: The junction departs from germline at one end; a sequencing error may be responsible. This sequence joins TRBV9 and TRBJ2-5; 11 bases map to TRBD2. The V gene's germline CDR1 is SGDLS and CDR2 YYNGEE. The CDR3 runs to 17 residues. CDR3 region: CASSISLAGGIQEAQYF. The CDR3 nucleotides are TGTGCCAGCAGCATCAGCTTAGCGGGGGGGATACAAGAGGCCCAGTACTTC.

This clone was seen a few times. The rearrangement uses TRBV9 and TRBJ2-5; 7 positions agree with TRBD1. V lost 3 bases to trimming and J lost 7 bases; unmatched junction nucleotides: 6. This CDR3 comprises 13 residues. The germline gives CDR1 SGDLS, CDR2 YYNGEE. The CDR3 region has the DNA TGTGCCAGCAGCGCCGACAGGGAAGGGACCCAGTACTTC. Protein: CASSADREGTQYF.

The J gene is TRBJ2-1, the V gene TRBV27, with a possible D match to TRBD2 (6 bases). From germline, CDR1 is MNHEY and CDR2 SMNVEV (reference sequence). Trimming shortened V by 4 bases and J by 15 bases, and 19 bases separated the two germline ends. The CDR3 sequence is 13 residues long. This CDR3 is CASSYTYGWEAFF. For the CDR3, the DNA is TGTGCCAGCAGTTACACCTATGGTTGGGAGGCGTTCTTC.

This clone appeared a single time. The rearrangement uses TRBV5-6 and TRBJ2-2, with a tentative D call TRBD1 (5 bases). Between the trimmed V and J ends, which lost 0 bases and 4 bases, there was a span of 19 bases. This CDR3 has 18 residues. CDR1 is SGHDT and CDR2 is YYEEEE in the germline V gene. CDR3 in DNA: TGTGCCAGCAGCTTGGGGGGCCCTATTTATATGGGCACCGGGGAGCTGTTTTTT. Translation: CASSLGGPIYMGTGELFF. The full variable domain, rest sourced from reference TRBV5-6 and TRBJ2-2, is DAGVTQSPTHLIKTRGQQVTLRCSPKSGHDTVSWYQQALGQGPQFIFQYYEEEERQRGNFPDRFSGHQFPNYSSELNVNALLLGDSALYLCASSLGGPIYMGTGELFFGEGSRLTVL.

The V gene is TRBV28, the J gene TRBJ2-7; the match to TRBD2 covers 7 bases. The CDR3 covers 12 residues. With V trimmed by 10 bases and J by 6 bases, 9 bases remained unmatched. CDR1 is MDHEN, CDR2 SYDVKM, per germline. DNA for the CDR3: TGTGCCACCAACCACGGGGGGTTCGAGCAGTACGTC. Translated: CATNHGGFEQYV.

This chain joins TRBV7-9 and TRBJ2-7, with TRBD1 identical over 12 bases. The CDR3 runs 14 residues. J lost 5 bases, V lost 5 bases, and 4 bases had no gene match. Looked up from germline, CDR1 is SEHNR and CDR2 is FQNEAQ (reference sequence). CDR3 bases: TGTGCCAGCAGCACAGGGACAGGGGGCAACGAGCAGTACGTC. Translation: CASSTGTGGNEQYV.

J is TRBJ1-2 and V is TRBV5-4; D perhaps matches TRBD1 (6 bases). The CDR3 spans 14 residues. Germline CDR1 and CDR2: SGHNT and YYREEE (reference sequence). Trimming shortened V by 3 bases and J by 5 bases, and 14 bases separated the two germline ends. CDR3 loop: CASSSGEGVYGYTF. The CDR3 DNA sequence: TGTGCCAGCAGCTCGGGGGAGGGGGTTTATGGCTACACCTTC.

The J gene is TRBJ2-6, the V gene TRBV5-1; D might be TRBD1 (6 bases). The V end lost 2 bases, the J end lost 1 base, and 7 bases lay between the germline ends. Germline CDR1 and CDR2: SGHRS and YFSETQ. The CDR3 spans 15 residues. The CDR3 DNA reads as TGCGCCAGCAGCTTTACAGGGTCTGGGGCCAACGTCCTGACTTTC. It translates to CASSFTGSGANVLTF.

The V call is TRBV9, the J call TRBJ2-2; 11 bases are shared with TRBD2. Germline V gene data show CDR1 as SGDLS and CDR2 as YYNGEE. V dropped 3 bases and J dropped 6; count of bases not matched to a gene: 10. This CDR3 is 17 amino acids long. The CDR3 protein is CASSEYTSGRGAGELFF. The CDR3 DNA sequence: TGTGCCAGCAGCGAGTATACTAGCGGGAGAGGCGCCGGGGAGCTGTTTTTT.

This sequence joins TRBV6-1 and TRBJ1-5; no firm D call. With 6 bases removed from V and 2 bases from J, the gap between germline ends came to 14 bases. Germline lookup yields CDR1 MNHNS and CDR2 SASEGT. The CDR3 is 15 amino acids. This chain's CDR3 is CASSRGGRGNQPQHF. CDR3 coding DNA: TGTGCCAGCAGCCGGGGAGGTAGGGGCAATCAGCCCCAGCATTTT.

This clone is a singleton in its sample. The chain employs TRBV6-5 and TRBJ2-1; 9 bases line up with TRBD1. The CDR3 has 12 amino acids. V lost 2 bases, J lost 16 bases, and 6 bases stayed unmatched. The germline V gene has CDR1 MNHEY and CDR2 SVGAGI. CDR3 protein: CASSYQGQGKFF. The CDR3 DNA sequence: TGTGCCAGCAGTTACCAGGGACAGGGAAAATTCTTC.

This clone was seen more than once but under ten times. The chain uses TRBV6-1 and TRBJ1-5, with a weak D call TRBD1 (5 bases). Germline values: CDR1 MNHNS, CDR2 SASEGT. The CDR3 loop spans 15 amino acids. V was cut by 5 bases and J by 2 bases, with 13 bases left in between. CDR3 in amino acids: CASSTRTGGNQPQHF. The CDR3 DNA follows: TGTGCCAGCAGTACCCGGACGGGGGGCAATCAGCCCCAGCATTTT.

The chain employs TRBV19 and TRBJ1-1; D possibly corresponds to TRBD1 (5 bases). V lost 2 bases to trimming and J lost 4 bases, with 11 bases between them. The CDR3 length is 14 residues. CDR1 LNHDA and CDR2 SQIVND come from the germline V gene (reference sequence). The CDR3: CASSIRGQSTEAFF. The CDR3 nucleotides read TGTGCCAGTAGTATAAGGGGCCAATCCACTGAAGCTTTCTTT. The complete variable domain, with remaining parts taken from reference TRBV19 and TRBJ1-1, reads DGGITQSPKYLFRKEGQNVTLSCEQNLNHDAMYWYRQDPGQGLRLIYYSQIVNDFQKGDIAEGYSVSREKKESFPLTVTSAQKNPTAFYLCASSIRGQSTEAFFGQGTRLTVV.